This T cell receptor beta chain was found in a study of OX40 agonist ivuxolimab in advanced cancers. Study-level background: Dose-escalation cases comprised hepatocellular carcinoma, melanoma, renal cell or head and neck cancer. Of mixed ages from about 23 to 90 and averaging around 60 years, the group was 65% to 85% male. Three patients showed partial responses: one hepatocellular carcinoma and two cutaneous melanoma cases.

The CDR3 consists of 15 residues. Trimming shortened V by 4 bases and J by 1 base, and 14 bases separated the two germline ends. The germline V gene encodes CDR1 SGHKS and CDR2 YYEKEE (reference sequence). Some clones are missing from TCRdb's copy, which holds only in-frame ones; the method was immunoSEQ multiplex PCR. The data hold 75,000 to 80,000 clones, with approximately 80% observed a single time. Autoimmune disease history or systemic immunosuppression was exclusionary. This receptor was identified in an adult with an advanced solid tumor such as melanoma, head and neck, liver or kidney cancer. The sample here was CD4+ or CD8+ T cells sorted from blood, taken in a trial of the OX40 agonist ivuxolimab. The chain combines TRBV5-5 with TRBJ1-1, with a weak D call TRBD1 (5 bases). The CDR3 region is CASSLHLGQNTEAFF. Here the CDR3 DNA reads TGTGCCAGCAGCCTCCACTTGGGGCAGAACACTGAAGCTTTCTTT.